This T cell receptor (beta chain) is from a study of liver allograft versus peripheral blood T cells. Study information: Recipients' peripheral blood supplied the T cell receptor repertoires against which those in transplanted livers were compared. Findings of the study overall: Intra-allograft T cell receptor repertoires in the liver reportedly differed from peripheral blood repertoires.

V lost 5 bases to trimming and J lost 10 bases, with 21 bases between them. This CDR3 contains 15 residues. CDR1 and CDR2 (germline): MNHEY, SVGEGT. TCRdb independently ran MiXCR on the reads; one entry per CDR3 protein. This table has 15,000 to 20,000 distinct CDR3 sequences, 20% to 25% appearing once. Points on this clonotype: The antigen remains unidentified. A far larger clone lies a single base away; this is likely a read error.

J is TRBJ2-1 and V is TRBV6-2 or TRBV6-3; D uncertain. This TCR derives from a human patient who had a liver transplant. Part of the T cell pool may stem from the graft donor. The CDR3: CASSTRPGGTNEQFF. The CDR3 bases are TGTGCCAGCAGTACGCGCCCTGGCGGAACAAACGAGCAGTTCTTC.